The sequence of this T cell receptor beta chain was determined in a study of identical twins. The study, taken as a whole, reports: Cord blood's abundant beta clonotypes had fewer insertions, unlike memory repertoires. In zero-insertion analyses, partial confounding could arise from invariant MAIT and iNKT cells. Models, which agreed with sharing between unrelated individuals, nonetheless underestimated the out-of-frame TCR alpha sharing seen in monozygotic twins.

Template switching added a universal primer site, and cDNA bore unique molecular identifiers. A single record per CDR3 protein comes from TCRdb applying MiXCR to the 5' RACE reads. The table has 1.5 million to 2 million distinct CDR3 sequences, less than 40% seen once; the top ten hold approximately 0.29%. This clonotype has just a few counts. Its antigen is unknown. This clonotype was obtained from a newborn girl in good health. Sequencing was done on a sample of cord blood.

The CDR3 DNA sequence: TGTGCCAGCAGCTTGGAGGTACTAGCGGGAGGGGTTGAGCAGTTCTTC. Translation: CASSLEVLAGGVEQFF. The V call is TRBV6-2 or TRBV6-3, the J call TRBJ2-1, with 13 bases fitting TRBD2. CDR1 MNHEY and CDR2 SVGEGT come from the germline V gene. The V segment lost 6 bases and the J segment 9 bases; nucleotides outside the gene matches: 11. The CDR3 has 16 amino acids.